This passage covers 14 T cell receptor beta chains from one sample sequenced in a study of blood T cell repertoires in COVID-19. Repertoires were generated with immunoSEQ multiplex PCR, while TCRdb's copy carries only in-frame clones and drops some. The sample has approximately 100,000 clones, 84% seen once. Input material: peripheral blood. These receptors all come from a woman aged 60-70 years with acute or convalescent COVID-19.

V gene TRBV19 combines with J gene TRBJ1-4; D is perhaps TRBD1 (6 bases). V was shortened by 0 bases and J by 7 bases, with 15 bases between the two germline ends. The length of the CDR3 is 16 residues. CDR1 LNHDA and CDR2 SQIVND come from the germline V gene (reference sequence). The CDR3 reads CASSIEAGTPGEKLFF. The CDR3 nucleotides are TGTGCCAGTAGTATAGAAGCCGGGACACCTGGTGAAAAACTGTTTTTT.

The chain combines TRBV28 with TRBJ1-3; TRBD1 is a possible D gene (5 bases). The germline V and J ends were trimmed by 2 bases and 0 bases, with 8 bases remaining between them. The CDR3 has 15 amino acids. Germline CDR1 reads MDHEN; CDR2 reads SYDVKM. CDR3 sequence reads: CASSLGADSGNTIYF. The CDR3 nucleotides read TGTGCCAGCAGTTTAGGGGCCGACTCTGGAAACACCATATATTTT.

The CDR3: CASSPTPRTGGPGYTF. In DNA form, the CDR3 reads TGTGCCAGCAGTCCAACCCCCCGGACAGGGGGCCCTGGCTACACCTTC. J is TRBJ1-2 and V is TRBV28, with TRBD1 matching over 11 bases. Looked up from germline, CDR1 is MDHEN and CDR2 is SYDVKM. The CDR3 spans 16 residues. Trimming took 5 bases from V and 7 from J; bases not matched to a gene: 12.

This chain uses TRBV7-9 with TRBJ2-7; D gene ambiguous. V was cut by 4 bases and J by 0 bases, with 10 bases left in between. This CDR3 comprises 14 residues. Germline V gene data show CDR1 as SEHNR and CDR2 as FQNEAQ (reference sequence). The CDR3 DNA is TGTGCCAGCAGCTCGGCACGGAGCTCCTACGAGCAGTACTTC. Protein product: CASSSARSSYEQYF.

This sequence joins TRBV27 and TRBJ2-7; D unclear. This CDR3 is built from 13 residues. The germline CDR1 and CDR2 sequences are MNHEY and SMNVEV (reference sequence). V gave up 5 bases and J gave up 2 bases, with 10 bases separating them. CDR3 protein: CASSRSGPYEQYF. The CDR3 DNA reads TGTGCCAGCAGTAGATCGGGTCCCTACGAGCAGTACTTC.

The chain links TRBV19 to TRBJ1-5; 7 bases map to TRBD1. Per germline, CDR1 LNHDA and CDR2 SQIVND (reference sequence). This CDR3 has 14 amino acids. V lost 5 bases to trimming and J lost 1 base; unmatched junction nucleotides: 2. This CDR3 reads CASSDRASNQPQHF. Here the CDR3 DNA reads TGTGCCAGTAGTGACAGGGCCAGCAATCAGCCCCAGCATTTT.

V and J are TRBV7-2 and TRBJ1-1; 8 bases fit TRBD1. The V gene's germline CDR1 is SGHTA and CDR2 FQGNSA. The ends lost 4 bases at V and 11 bases at J; junction bases unmatched: 12. The CDR3 runs to 14 residues. The CDR3 here is CASSYDSGQVKAFF. In DNA form, the CDR3 reads TGTGCCAGCAGCTACGACTCGGGACAGGTGAAGGCTTTCTTT.

This clone has only a few counts. The chain employs TRBV2 and TRBJ1-3; the match to TRBD1 covers 8 bases. The CDR3 contains 12 residues. Per the germline V gene, CDR1 is SNHLY and CDR2 is FYNNEI. The V segment lost 10 bases and the J segment 8 bases; nucleotides outside the gene matches: 7. The CDR3 coding sequence is TGTGCCAACGGACAGGGAGAGGACACCATATATTTT. Its translation: CANGQGEDTIYF. The full variable domain, rest sourced from reference TRBV2 and TRBJ1-3, is EPEVTQTPSHQVTQMGQEVILRCVPISNHLYFYWYRQILGQKVEFLVSFYNNEISEKSEIFDDQFSVERPDGSNFTLKIRSTKLEDSAMYFCANGQGEDTIYFGEGSWLTVV.

The V gene is TRBV11-3, the J gene TRBJ2-3; D is uncertain. V lost 1 base and J 5 bases, leaving 13 bases between the germline ends. The CDR3 extends over 15 amino acids. Germline lookup yields CDR1 SGHNT and CDR2 YENEEA. The CDR3 protein is CASSLGPTEGDTQYF. CDR3 nucleotide sequence: TGTGCCAGCAGCTTAGGTCCCACAGAAGGAGATACGCAGTATTTT. Full variable domain (missing parts from reference TRBV11-3 and TRBJ2-3): EAGVVQSPRYKIIEKKQPVAFWCNPISGHNTLYWYLQNLGQGPELLIRYENEEAVDDSQLPKDRFSAERLKGVDSTLKIQPAELGDSAVYLCASSLGPTEGDTQYFGPGTRLTVL.

V is TRBV7-6 and J is TRBJ2-7; D gene unclear. Germline V gives CDR1 SGHVS, CDR2 FNYEAQ. CDR3 length: 12 amino acids. V was cut by 2 bases and J by 1 base, with 3 bases left in between. The CDR3 sequence: CASSLTSYEQYF. CDR3 coding DNA: TGTGCCAGCAGCTTAACATCCTACGAGCAGTACTTC.

V and J are TRBV29-1 and TRBJ2-7, with D possibly matching TRBD1 (6 bases). CDR3 length: 14 amino acids. The V gene lost 1 base and the J gene lost 6 bases, with 16 bases spanning the gap. From germline, CDR1 is SQVTM and CDR2 ANQGSEA. The CDR3 spells CSVEGGQGKSEQYF. Here the CDR3 DNA reads TGCAGCGTTGAAGGGGGGCAGGGGAAGAGCGAGCAGTACTTC.

The J gene is TRBJ2-3, the V gene TRBV20-1, with D tentatively TRBD2 (7 bases). The V end lost 3 bases, the J end lost 1 base, and 17 bases lay between the germline ends. Germline CDR1 DFQATT, CDR2 SNEGSKA (reference sequence). The CDR3 length is 16 residues. For the CDR3, the DNA is TGCAGTGCTAGTTGGCTAGCGGCAGGGGGCACAGATACGCAGTATTTT. It translates to CSASWLAAGGTDTQYF.

V and J are TRBV2 and TRBJ1-6; possible D gene TRBD1, 5 bases. Per the germline V gene, CDR1 is SNHLY and CDR2 is FYNNEI. This CDR3 is built from 15 residues. V was pared by 2 bases and J by 5 bases, with 10 bases between. This chain's CDR3 is CASSENRLNNSPLHF. As DNA, the CDR3 is TGTGCCAGCAGTGAAAACAGGCTGAATAATTCACCCCTCCACTTT.

The chain couples TRBV2 to TRBJ1-4, with D unclear. CDR1 and CDR2 (germline): SNHLY, FYNNEI. The CDR3 runs to 12 residues. V dropped 10 bases and J dropped 3 bases, with 9 bases sitting between them. CDR3 coding DNA: TGTGCCACCCGCAGCGCTAATGAAAAACTGTTTTTT. It yields the protein CATRSANEKLFF.